The 28 T cell receptor beta chains given below trace back to one sample, sequenced in a study of CD8 T cells in Susac syndrome. The RNA input was about 0.5 to 1 ug, and it was reverse transcribed with random hexamers. Via MiXCR, TCRdb re-called the immunoSEQ multiplex PCR reads, giving one row per CDR3 protein. The table records 150,000 to 200,000 distinct CDR3 sequences, 90% to 95% of them present only once. Sequenced sample: CD4+ T cells from PBMCs. All receptors derive from a human donor with Susac syndrome.

With respect to this clonotype: The junction shows a germline mismatch at one end, possibly a read error. CDR3 DNA sequence: TGTGCTAGCAGCTTGGGAAGTCGCTCGTCCGGGGCCAACGTCCTGACTTTC. Its protein is CASSLGSRSSGANVLTF. The J gene is TRBJ2-6, the V gene TRBV7-7; no clear D gene. The germline V gene encodes CDR1 SSHAT and CDR2 FNYEAQ (reference sequence). The CDR3 runs 17 residues.

J is TRBJ2-5 and V is TRBV20-1; D is unresolved. V was pared by 2 bases and J by 5 bases, with 24 bases between. The CDR3 runs to 17 residues. The germline CDR1 and CDR2 sequences are DFQATT and SNEGSKA (reference sequence). CDR3 DNA: TGCAGTGCTAGATTTGTCTTGCACCCCGCCCTCGGGGAGACCCAGTACTTC. Translated, it gives CSARFVLHPALGETQYF.

The chain carries TRBV25-1 and TRBJ1-2; 9 positions agree with TRBD1. The germline CDR1 and CDR2 sequences are MGHDK and SYGVNS. There are 15 residues in the CDR3. V dropped 0 bases and J dropped 4; count of bases not matched to a gene: 3. The CDR3 DNA follows: TGTGCCAGCAGTGAATACGGGACAGGGCTCTATGGCTACACCTTC. Residues: CASSEYGTGLYGYTF.

The chain has TRBV18 and TRBJ2-1; perhaps TRBD1 as D (6 bases). V dropped 5 bases and J dropped 8 bases, with 10 bases sitting between them. The CDR3 extends over 12 amino acids. In germline, CDR1 is KGHSH, CDR2 LQKENI. The chain's CDR3 is CASSAGDDEQFF. CDR3 bases: TGTGCCAGCTCAGCAGGGGACGATGAGCAGTTCTTC.

This chain uses TRBV30 with TRBJ1-1, with D possibly TRBD1 on 5 matching bases. V gave up 5 bases and J gave up 0 bases, with 10 bases separating them. CDR1 is GTSNPN, CDR2 SVGIG, per germline (reference sequence). The CDR3 sequence is 13 residues long. The CDR3 DNA reads as TGTGCCTGGGGGGGACTACTGAACACTGAAGCTTTCTTT. Residues: CAWGGLLNTEAFF.

The rearrangement links TRBV7-2 to TRBJ1-5; 9 nucleotides agree with TRBD1. V lost 4 bases to trimming and J lost 5 bases; unmatched junction nucleotides: 6. The V gene's germline CDR1 is SGHTA and CDR2 FQGNSA. The CDR3 runs 15 residues. The CDR3 here is CASSSRDRGDQPQHF. For the CDR3, the DNA is TGTGCCAGCAGCTCCAGAGACAGGGGGGATCAGCCCCAGCATTTT.

In DNA form, the CDR3 reads TGTGCCACCTGTTGGGAACAGGCACTAACGGGGGAGCAGTACTTC. Its protein is CATCWEQALTGEQYF. This chain connects TRBV15 to TRBJ2-7; D may be TRBD1 or TRBD2 (5 bases each). Germline V gene lookup returns CDR1 LNHNV and CDR2 YYDKDF (reference sequence). V lost 8 bases and J 7 bases, leaving 24 bases between the germline ends. The CDR3 spans 15 residues. The complete variable domain, with remaining parts taken from reference TRBV15 and TRBJ2-7, reads DAMVIQNPRYQVTQFGKPVTLSCSQTLNHNVMYWYQQKSSQAPKLLFHYYDKDFNNEADTPDNFQSRRPNTSFCFLDIRSPGLGDTAMYLCATCWEQALTGEQYFGPGTRLTVT.

The chain employs TRBV15 and TRBJ2-1; a possible D gene is TRBD1 (6 bases). Trimming removed 0 bases at V and 3 bases at J, with 9 bases between. CDR1 is LNHNV, CDR2 YYDKDF, per germline (reference sequence). The CDR3 runs 15 residues. Written as DNA, the CDR3 is TGTGCCACCAGCAGAGAGGGACAAATCTACAATGAGCAGTTCTTC. Residues: CATSREGQIYNEQFF.

This chain links TRBV7-2 with TRBJ2-1, with a weak D call TRBD1 (6 bases). The CDR3 consists of 16 residues. CDR1 and CDR2 (germline): SGHTA, FQGNSA. V was cut by 1 base and J by 0 bases, with 10 bases left in between. In DNA form, the CDR3 reads TGTGCCAGCAGCTTAGTGGGCAGGGGCTCCTACAATGAGCAGTTCTTC. The encoded protein is CASSLVGRGSYNEQFF.

The J gene is TRBJ2-3, the V gene TRBV18; 12 bases fit TRBD2. This CDR3 spans 17 amino acids. V gave up 2 bases and J gave up 6 bases; unmatched junction bases: 9. Germline CDR1 KGHSH, CDR2 LQKENI. This chain's CDR3 is CASSPLASGGAWDTQYF. DNA of the CDR3: TGTGCCAGCTCACCATTGGCTAGCGGGGGGGCCTGGGATACGCAGTATTTT.

V gene TRBV5-1 combines with J gene TRBJ2-1; the match to TRBD2 covers 9 bases. Germline V lookup: CDR1 SGHRS, CDR2 YFSETQ. The CDR3 is 14 residues long. V dropped 4 bases and J dropped 4; count of bases not matched to a gene: 3. The CDR3 DNA follows: TGCGCCAGCAGCGGGGGACTAGCTTACAATGAGCAGTTCTTC. Amino acids: CASSGGLAYNEQFF.

The rearrangement links TRBV6-4 to TRBJ1-5; 9 bases are a match to TRBD1. Unmatched junction bases numbered 6, after V lost 6 bases and J lost 0 bases. CDR3 size: 16 residues. CDR1 MRHNA and CDR2 SNTAGT come from the germline V gene. The CDR3 sequence is CASRTGGQYSNQPQHF. CDR3 nucleotide sequence: TGTGCCAGCAGGACAGGGGGGCAATATAGCAATCAGCCCCAGCATTTT.

This clonotype showed up just a few times. V is TRBV11-2 and J is TRBJ2-5, with 11 bases matching TRBD2. The V and J ends lost 3 bases and 1 base, in that order; junction bases with no gene match: 1. This CDR3 contains 15 residues. Per the germline V gene, CDR1 is SGHAT and CDR2 is FQNNGV. The CDR3 is CASSLGTSGQETQYF. In nucleotides, the CDR3 is TGTGCCAGCAGCTTGGGGACTAGCGGCCAAGAGACCCAGTACTTC.

V gene TRBV6-2 or TRBV6-3 combines with J gene TRBJ2-2, with D uncertain. The CDR3 sequence is 14 residues long. Germline V gene sequence: CDR1 MNHEY, CDR2 SVGEGT. Trimming removed 0 bases from V and 3 bases from J, with 5 bases in between. As DNA, the CDR3 is TGTGCCAGCAGTTACTCATCCGACACCGGGGAGCTGTTTTTT. Translation: CASSYSSDTGELFF.

The V call is TRBV9, the J call TRBJ2-3, with 8 positions matching TRBD2. This CDR3 has 16 amino acids. Germline loops: CDR1 SGDLS, CDR2 YYNGEE. The junction had 9 bases not matched to a gene; V was cut back by 4 bases and J by 2 bases. CDR3 residues: CASSPGLASSTDTQYF. DNA for the CDR3: TGTGCCAGCAGCCCCGGACTAGCCTCTTCCACAGATACGCAGTATTTT.

The chain employs TRBV12-3 or TRBV12-4 and TRBJ2-2; a possible D gene is TRBD1 (5 bases). The V gene lost 5 bases and the J gene lost 2 bases, with 18 bases spanning the gap. The length of the CDR3 is 17 residues. The CDR3 loop is CASSHQGVSVNTGELFF. Here the CDR3 DNA reads TGTGCCAGCAGTCATCAGGGTGTTTCGGTTAACACCGGGGAGCTGTTTTTT.

This chain joins TRBV28 and TRBJ1-1; D remains unclear. CDR1 MDHEN and CDR2 SYDVKM come from the germline V gene. Trimming shortened V by 4 bases and J by 11 bases, and 17 bases separated the two germline ends. CDR3 length: 13 amino acids. In DNA form, the CDR3 reads TGTGCCAGCAGTTCCTCTAGCCCCCCGCGGGCTTTCTTT. Protein sequence: CASSSSSPPRAFF.

The rearrangement uses TRBV6-5 and TRBJ1-2; no clear D gene. The germline CDR1 and CDR2 sequences are MNHEY and SVGAGI. CDR3 length: 14 amino acids. Trimming removed 6 bases at V and 2 bases at J, with 13 bases between. The CDR3 is CASRPGTANYGYTF. CDR3 sequence (DNA): TGTGCCAGCAGACCCGGCACAGCCAACTATGGCTACACCTTC.

V and J are TRBV28 and TRBJ2-7, with 7 bases fitting TRBD2. V trimming: 6 bases; J trimming: 5 bases; junction bases outside the gene matches: 13. The CDR3 has 15 residues. Germline V gene lookup returns CDR1 MDHEN and CDR2 SYDVKM. CDR3 in amino acids: CASSPRGSSGDEQYF. The CDR3 coding sequence is TGTGCCAGCAGCCCCCGTGGGTCTAGCGGAGACGAGCAGTACTTC.

This sequence joins TRBV5-4 and TRBJ2-5; D is unclear. Germline lookup yields CDR1 SGHNT and CDR2 YYREEE (reference sequence). The CDR3 loop spans 15 amino acids. V lost 5 bases and J lost 2, with 16 bases in between. DNA of the CDR3: TGTGCCAGCAGGTCATATCAAGGATGGCAAGAGACCCAGTACTTC. This gives the protein CASRSYQGWQETQYF.

In this sample, this clonotype turned up once. The rearrangement uses TRBV5-6 and TRBJ1-1; weak D call: TRBD1 (5 bases). V gave up 6 bases and J gave up 1 base, with 7 bases separating them. In germline, CDR1 is SGHDT, CDR2 YYEEEE. This CDR3 has 12 amino acids. CDR3 sequence reads: CASKGQNTEAFF. In nucleotides, the CDR3 is TGTGCCAGCAAAGGACAGAACACTGAAGCTTTCTTT. Complete variable domain (other parts from reference TRBV5-6 and TRBJ1-1): DAGVTQSPTHLIKTRGQQVTLRCSPKSGHDTVSWYQQALGQGPQFIFQYYEEEERQRGNFPDRFSGHQFPNYSSELNVNALLLGDSALYLCASKGQNTEAFFGQGTRLTVV.

This clonotype was observed a single time. The CDR3 sequence is CAWSVGQGQDTQYF. The CDR3 nucleotides are TGTGCCTGGAGTGTAGGCCAGGGTCAAGATACGCAGTATTTT. This sequence joins TRBV30 and TRBJ2-3; TRBD1 is a possible D gene (5 bases). V was trimmed by 0 bases and J by 5 bases, leaving 12 bases between them. The germline CDR1 and CDR2 sequences are GTSNPN and SVGIG (reference sequence). The CDR3 spans 14 residues.

V usage is TRBV28 and J usage is TRBJ2-2; 7 bases agree with TRBD2. This CDR3 spans 16 amino acids. The germline V gene has CDR1 MDHEN and CDR2 SYDVKM. V gave up 5 bases and J gave up 4 bases; unmatched junction bases: 10. Here the CDR3 reads CASSERSAGVTGELFF. As DNA, the CDR3 is TGTGCCAGCAGTGAGAGGTCGGCGGGAGTCACCGGGGAGCTGTTTTTT.

CDR3 in DNA: TGTGCCAGCAGCCAAGATGGTACAGGGGGTCGCTACGAGCAGTACTTC. Its translation: CASSQDGTGGRYEQYF. The chain joins TRBV4-2 to TRBJ2-7, with TRBD1 matching 8 bases. CDR1 LGHNA and CDR2 YNFKEQ come from the germline V gene. V lost 0 bases and J lost 3; bases outside the gene matches: 7. This CDR3 comprises 16 residues.

This chain connects TRBV6-2 or TRBV6-3 to TRBJ2-3, with a tentative D call TRBD2 (5 bases). Deletions cut 7 bases from V and 4 bases from J, with 9 bases between. From germline, CDR1 is MNHEY and CDR2 SVGEGT. This CDR3 spans 12 amino acids. The CDR3 DNA is TGTGCCAGCACGAAAGCGGCAGATACGCAGTATTTT. Protein: CASTKAADTQYF.

The chain combines TRBV3-1 with TRBJ2-3; D is perhaps TRBD1 or TRBD2 (6 bases each). Germline-derived CDR1 and CDR2 are LGHDT and YNNKEL (reference sequence). The CDR3 is 14 residues long. V was shortened by 0 bases and J by 6 bases, with 10 bases between the two germline ends. The CDR3 DNA reads as TGTGCCAGCAGCCAAGATCCGGGGGCCGATACGCAGTATTTT. It translates to CASSQDPGADTQYF.

This clonotype was seen a handful of times. The rearrangement links TRBV25-1 to TRBJ2-2, with D hard to call. V was trimmed by 7 bases and J by 8 bases, leaving 14 bases between them. Looked up from germline, CDR1 is MGHDK and CDR2 is SYGVNS. This CDR3 has 13 residues. CDR3 region: CASIGPGVGELFF. The CDR3 region has the DNA TGTGCCAGCATTGGCCCCGGAGTTGGGGAGCTGTTTTTT.

The genes are TRBV12-3 or TRBV12-4 and TRBJ2-7; tentatively, D is TRBD2 (5 bases). V gave up 3 bases and J gave up 2 bases, with 11 bases separating them. This CDR3 is built from 14 residues. The CDR3 region is CASSLYGVAYEQYF. In nucleotides, the CDR3 is TGTGCCAGCAGTTTGTACGGGGTTGCCTACGAGCAGTACTTC.